The entry that follows covers one TCR beta chain sequence. Its antigen is currently unknown. The germline V gene encodes CDR1 LNHNV and CDR2 YYDKDF (reference sequence). The CDR3 spans 12 residues. Trimming cost V 1 base and J 9 bases, with 7 bases left between them. This sample was taken from a study of shared clonotypes between healthy human individuals. Replicate PCRs from sorted subsets contained around 200 ng DNA, which is around 29,000 T cell genomes. Original handling: Quality scores were absent from the junction-only immunoSEQ sequences, so filtering differed. The method was immunoSEQ multiplex PCR; TCRdb's version includes in-frame clones alone and lacks a portion of them. D and trimming were read from the DNA, whereas the V and J calls and clone size are those reported in that table. The data hold 2,500,000 or so clones, with approximately 90% observed a single time. Findings and limits, study-wide: The four-donor shared clonotypes exceeded non-shared clonotypes in generation probability, with non-shared ones scoring lower.

Sequencing input: naive CD4+ T cells from PBMCs. Sample subset: CD45RA+ positively selected. This TCR was recovered from a man younger than 35 in good health. Some clones in this sample may be carry-over from other donors' samples. The rearrangement links TRBV15 to TRBJ2-1, with D unclear. The CDR3 region is CATSRGYSEQFF. As DNA, the CDR3 is TGTGCCACCAGCAGAGGCTATAGTGAGCAGTTCTTC.